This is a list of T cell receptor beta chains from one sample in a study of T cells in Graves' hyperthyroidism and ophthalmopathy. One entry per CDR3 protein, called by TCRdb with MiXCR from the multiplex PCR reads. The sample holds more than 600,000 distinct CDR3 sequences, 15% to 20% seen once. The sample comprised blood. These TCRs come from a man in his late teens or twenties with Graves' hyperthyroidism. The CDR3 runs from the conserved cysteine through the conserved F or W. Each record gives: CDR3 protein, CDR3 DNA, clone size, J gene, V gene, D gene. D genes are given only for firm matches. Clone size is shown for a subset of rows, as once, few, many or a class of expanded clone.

CDR3 protein: CASSIQSSYNEQFF
CDR3 DNA: TGTGCCAGTAGTATCCAGAGCTCCTACAATGAGCAGTTCTTC
clone size: many
J gene: TRBJ2-1
V gene: TRBV19
D gene: -

CDR3 protein: CSVEGETGFTDTQYF
CDR3 DNA: TGCAGCGTTGAAGGCGAGACAGGATTCACAGATACGCAGTATTTT
clone size: -
J gene: TRBJ2-3
V gene: TRBV29-1
D gene: -

CDR3 protein: CASSLHSWSNQPQHF
CDR3 DNA: TGTGCCAGCAGCTTGCACAGTTGGAGCAATCAGCCCCAGCATTTT
clone size: few
J gene: TRBJ1-5
V gene: TRBV5-6
D gene: -

CDR3 protein: CASSLGQGRGTYEQYF
CDR3 DNA: TGTGCCAGCAGCTTGGGACAGGGGAGGGGGACCTACGAGCAGTACTTC
clone size: few
J gene: TRBJ2-7
V gene: TRBV5-6
D gene: -

CDR3 protein: CASQPTGNAYNEQFF
CDR3 DNA: TGCGCCAGTCAGCCCACGGGAAACGCCTACAATGAGCAGTTCTTC
clone size: -
J gene: TRBJ2-1
V gene: TRBV12-3/TRBV12-4
D gene: -

CDR3 protein: CASSNYKGTYGYTF
CDR3 DNA: TGTGCCAGTAGCAACTACAAGGGTACCTATGGCTACACCTTC
clone size: few
J gene: TRBJ1-2
V gene: TRBV19
D gene: -

CDR3 protein: CASSSPPTGNQETQYF
CDR3 DNA: TGTGCCAGCAGTTCTCCTCCGACAGGGAACCAAGAGACCCAGTACTTC
clone size: many
J gene: TRBJ2-5
V gene: TRBV28
D gene: TRBD1

CDR3 protein: CATSDPVGGTQETQYF
CDR3 DNA: TGTGCCACCAGTGATCCCGTCGGCGGGACACAGGAGACCCAGTACTTC
clone size: -
J gene: TRBJ2-5
V gene: TRBV24-1
D gene: -

CDR3 protein: CSARFVEKETQYF
CDR3 DNA: TGCAGTGCTAGGTTTGTTGAGAAAGAGACCCAGTACTTC
clone size: -
J gene: TRBJ2-5
V gene: TRBV20-1
D gene: -

CDR3 protein: CASMAGGFPDTQYF
CDR3 DNA: TGTGCCAGCATGGCAGGGGGTTTCCCCGATACGCAGTATTTT
clone size: -
J gene: TRBJ2-3
V gene: TRBV6-2/TRBV6-3
D gene: TRBD1

CDR3 protein: CASSSGPLYGYTF
CDR3 DNA: TGTGCCAGCAGCTCAGGGCCCCTCTATGGCTACACCTTC
clone size: many
J gene: TRBJ1-2
V gene: TRBV28
D gene: -

CDR3 protein: CAISEQTSGTPVVDEQFF
CDR3 DNA: TGTGCCATCAGTGAGCAGACTAGCGGGACGCCCGTAGTTGATGAGCAGTTCTTC
clone size: few
J gene: TRBJ2-1
V gene: TRBV10-3
D gene: TRBD2

CDR3 protein: CASSQDEAGDYNEQFF
CDR3 DNA: TGTGCCAGCAGCCAAGATGAAGCGGGAGACTACAATGAGCAGTTCTTC
clone size: -
J gene: TRBJ2-1
V gene: TRBV3-1
D gene: TRBD2

CDR3 protein: CASSWSGGYEQFF
CDR3 DNA: TGTGCCAGTAGTTGGAGCGGAGGTTATGAGCAGTTCTTC
clone size: -
J gene: TRBJ2-1
V gene: TRBV19
D gene: -

CDR3 protein: CASSTQGVHSNQPQHF
CDR3 DNA: TGTGCCAGTAGTACGCAGGGGGTACATAGCAATCAGCCCCAGCATTTT
clone size: few
J gene: TRBJ1-5
V gene: TRBV19
D gene: TRBD1